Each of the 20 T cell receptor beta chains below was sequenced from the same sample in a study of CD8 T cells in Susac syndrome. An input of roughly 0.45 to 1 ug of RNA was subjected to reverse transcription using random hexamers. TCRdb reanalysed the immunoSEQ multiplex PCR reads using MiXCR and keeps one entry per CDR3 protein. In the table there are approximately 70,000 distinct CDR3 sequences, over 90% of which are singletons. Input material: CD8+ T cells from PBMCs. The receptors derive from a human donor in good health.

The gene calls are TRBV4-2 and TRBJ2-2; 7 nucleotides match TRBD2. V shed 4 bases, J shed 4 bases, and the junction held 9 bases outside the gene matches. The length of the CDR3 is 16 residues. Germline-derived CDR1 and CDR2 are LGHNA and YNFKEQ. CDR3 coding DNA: TGTGCCAGCAGCCCCTCCACTAGCGAGAGCACCGGGGAGCTGTTTTTT. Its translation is CASSPSTSESTGELFF.

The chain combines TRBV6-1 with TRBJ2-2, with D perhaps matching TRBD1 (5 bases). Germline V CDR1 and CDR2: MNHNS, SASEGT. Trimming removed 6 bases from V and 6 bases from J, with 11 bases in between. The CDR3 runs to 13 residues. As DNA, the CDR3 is TGTGCCAGCAGAGCTCAAGGGGCCGGGGAGCTGTTTTTT. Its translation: CASRAQGAGELFF.

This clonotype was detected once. CDR3 sequence: CASSPLASTDTQYF. CDR3 coding DNA: TGTGCCAGCAGTCCGCTGGCCAGCACAGATACGCAGTATTTT. This chain links TRBV28 with TRBJ2-3; D unresolved. CDR3 size: 14 residues. Trimming took 5 bases from V and 0 from J, leaving 9 bases between them. CDR1 is MDHEN and CDR2 is SYDVKM in the germline V gene.

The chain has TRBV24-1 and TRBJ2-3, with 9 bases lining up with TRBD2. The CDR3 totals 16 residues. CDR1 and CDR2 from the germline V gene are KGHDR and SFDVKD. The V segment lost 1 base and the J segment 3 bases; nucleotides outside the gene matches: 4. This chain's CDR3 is CATSDLMLAGTDTQYF. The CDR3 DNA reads TGTGCCACCAGTGATTTAATGCTAGCGGGGACAGATACGCAGTATTTT.

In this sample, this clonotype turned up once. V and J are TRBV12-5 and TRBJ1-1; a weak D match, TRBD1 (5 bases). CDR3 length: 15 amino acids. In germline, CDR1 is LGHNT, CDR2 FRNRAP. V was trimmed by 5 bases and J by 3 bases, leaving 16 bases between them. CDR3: CASGTAQDSYTEAFF. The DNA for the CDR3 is TGTGCTAGTGGTACAGCCCAAGACAGTTACACTGAAGCTTTCTTT.

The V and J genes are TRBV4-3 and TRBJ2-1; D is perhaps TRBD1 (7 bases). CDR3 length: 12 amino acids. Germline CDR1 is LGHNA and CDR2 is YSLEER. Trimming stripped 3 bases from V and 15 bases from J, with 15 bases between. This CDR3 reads CASSQLGGQLFF. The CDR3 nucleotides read TGCGCCAGCAGCCAGCTGGGGGGACAGTTGTTCTTC.

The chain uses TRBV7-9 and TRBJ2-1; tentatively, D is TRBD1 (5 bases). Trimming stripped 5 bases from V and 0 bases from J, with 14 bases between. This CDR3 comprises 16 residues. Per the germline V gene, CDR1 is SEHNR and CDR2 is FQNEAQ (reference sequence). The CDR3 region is CASSPPDRSSYNEQFF. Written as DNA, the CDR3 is TGTGCCAGCAGCCCGCCTGACAGAAGCTCCTACAATGAGCAGTTCTTC.

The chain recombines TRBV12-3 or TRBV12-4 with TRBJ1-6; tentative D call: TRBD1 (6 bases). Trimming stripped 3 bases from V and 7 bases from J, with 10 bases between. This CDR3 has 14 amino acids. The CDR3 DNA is TGTGCCAGCAGTTTCACAGGGAGCAATTCACCCCTCCACTTT. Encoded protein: CASSFTGSNSPLHF.

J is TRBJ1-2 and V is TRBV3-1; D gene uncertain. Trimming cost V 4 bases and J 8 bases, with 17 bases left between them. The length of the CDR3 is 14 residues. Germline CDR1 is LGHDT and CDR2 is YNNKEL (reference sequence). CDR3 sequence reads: CASSLRLWEDGYTF. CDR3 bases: TGTGCCAGCAGCCTTCGACTGTGGGAAGACGGCTACACCTTC.

Here the CDR3 reads CASSQSGRSSTNEKLFF. The CDR3 region has the DNA TGCGCCAGCAGTCAATCAGGACGATCCTCAACTAATGAAAAACTGTTTTTT. The V gene is TRBV23-1, the J gene TRBJ1-4; D is ambiguous. TRBV23-1 is an ORF; its function is uncertain. Trimming stripped 0 bases from V and 0 bases from J, with 11 bases between. There are 17 residues in the CDR3.

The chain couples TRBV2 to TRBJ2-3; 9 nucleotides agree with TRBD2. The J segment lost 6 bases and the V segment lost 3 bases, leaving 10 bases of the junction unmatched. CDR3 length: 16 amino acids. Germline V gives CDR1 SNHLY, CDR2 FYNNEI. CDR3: CASSDGVAGDEDTQYF. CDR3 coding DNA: TGTGCCAGCAGTGATGGAGTAGCGGGGGATGAGGATACGCAGTATTTT.

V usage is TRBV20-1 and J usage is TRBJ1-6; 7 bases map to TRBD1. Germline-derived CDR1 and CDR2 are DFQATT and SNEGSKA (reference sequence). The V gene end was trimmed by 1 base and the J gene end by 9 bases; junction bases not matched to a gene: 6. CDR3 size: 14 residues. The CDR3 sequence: CSARGDRDSSPLHF. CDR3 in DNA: TGCAGTGCTAGAGGAGACAGGGATAGTTCACCCCTCCACTTT.

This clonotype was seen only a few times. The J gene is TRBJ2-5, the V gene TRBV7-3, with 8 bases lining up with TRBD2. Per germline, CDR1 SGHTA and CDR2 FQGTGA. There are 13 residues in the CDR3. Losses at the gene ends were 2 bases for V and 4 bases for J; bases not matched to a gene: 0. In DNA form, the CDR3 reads TGTGCCAGCAGCTTAGGACTAGCAGAGACCCAGTACTTC. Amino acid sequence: CASSLGLAETQYF.

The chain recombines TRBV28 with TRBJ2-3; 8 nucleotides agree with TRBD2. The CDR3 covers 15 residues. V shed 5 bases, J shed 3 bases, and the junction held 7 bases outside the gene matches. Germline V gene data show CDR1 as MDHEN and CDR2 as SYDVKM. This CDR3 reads CASSPRTSTTDTQYF. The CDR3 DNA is TGTGCCAGCAGTCCCCGGACTAGCACGACAGATACGCAGTATTTT.

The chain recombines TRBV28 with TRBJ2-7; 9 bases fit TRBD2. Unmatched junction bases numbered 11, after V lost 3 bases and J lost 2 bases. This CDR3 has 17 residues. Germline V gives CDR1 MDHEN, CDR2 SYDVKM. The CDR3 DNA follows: TGTGCCAGCAGTTTCCCAATTTCTAGCGGGACCCCCTACGAGCAGTACTTC. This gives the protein CASSFPISSGTPYEQYF. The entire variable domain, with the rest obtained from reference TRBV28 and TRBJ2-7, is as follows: DVKVTQSSRYLVKRTGEKVFLECVQDMDHENMFWYRQDPGLGLRLIYFSYDVKMKEKGDIPEGYSVSREKKERFSLILESASTNQTSMYLCASSFPISSGTPYEQYFGPGTRLTVT.

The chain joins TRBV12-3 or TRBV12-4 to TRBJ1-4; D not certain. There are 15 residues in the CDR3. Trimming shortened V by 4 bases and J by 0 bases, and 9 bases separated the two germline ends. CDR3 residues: CASSSEDATNEKLFF. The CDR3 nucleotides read TGTGCCAGCAGTTCTGAAGATGCAACTAATGAAAAACTGTTTTTT.

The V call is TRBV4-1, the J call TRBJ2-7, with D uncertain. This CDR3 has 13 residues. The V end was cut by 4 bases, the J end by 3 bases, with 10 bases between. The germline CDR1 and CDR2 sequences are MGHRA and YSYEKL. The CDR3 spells CASSPVSGYEQYV. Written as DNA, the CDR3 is TGCGCCAGCAGCCCGGTTAGTGGCTACGAGCAGTACGTC.

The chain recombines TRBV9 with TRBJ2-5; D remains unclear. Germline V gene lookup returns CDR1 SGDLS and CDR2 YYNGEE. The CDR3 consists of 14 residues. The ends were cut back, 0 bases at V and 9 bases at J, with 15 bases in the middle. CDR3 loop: CASSVGSGTDAQYF. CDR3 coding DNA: TGTGCCAGCAGCGTAGGGTCTGGTACCGACGCCCAGTACTTC.

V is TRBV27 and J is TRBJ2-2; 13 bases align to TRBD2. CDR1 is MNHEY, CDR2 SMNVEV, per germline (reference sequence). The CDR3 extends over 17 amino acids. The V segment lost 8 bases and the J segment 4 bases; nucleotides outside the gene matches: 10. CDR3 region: CASRLVGTSGTTGELFF. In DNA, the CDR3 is TGTGCCAGCCGGTTAGTCGGGACTAGCGGGACCACCGGGGAGCTGTTTTTT.

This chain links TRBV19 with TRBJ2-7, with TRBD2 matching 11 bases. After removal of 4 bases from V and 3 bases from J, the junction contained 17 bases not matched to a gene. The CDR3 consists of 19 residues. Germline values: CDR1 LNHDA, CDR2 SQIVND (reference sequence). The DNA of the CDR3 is TGTGCCAGTAGTAGTGGATCGAGTACTAGCGGGGGCCGGGGCTACGAGCAGTACGTC. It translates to CASSSGSSTSGGRGYEQYV.